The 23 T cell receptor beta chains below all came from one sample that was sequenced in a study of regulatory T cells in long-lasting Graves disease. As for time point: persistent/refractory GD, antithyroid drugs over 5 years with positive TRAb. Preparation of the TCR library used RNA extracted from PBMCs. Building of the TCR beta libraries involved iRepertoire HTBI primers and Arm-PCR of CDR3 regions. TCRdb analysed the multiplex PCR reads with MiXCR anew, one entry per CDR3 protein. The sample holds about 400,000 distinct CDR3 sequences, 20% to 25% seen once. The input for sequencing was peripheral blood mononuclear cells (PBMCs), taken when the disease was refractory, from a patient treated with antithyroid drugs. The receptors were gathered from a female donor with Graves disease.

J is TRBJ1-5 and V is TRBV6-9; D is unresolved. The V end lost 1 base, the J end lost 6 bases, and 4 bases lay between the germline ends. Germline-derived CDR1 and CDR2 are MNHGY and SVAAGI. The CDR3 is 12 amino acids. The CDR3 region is CASSYWGQPQHF. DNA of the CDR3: TGTGCCAGCAGTTATTGGGGTCAGCCCCAGCATTTT.

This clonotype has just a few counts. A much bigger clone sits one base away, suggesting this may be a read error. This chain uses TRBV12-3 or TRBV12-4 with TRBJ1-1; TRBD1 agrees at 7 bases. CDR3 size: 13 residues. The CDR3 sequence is CASSFTGDTEASF. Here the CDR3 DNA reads TGTGCCAGCAGTTTTACAGGGGACACTGAAGCTTCCTTT.

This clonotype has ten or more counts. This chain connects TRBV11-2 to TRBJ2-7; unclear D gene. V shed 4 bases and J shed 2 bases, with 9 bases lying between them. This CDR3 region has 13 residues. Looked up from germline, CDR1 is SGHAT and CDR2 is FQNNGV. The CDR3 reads CASSSGFPYEQYF. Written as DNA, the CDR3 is TGTGCCAGCAGCTCCGGGTTCCCCTACGAGCAGTACTTC.

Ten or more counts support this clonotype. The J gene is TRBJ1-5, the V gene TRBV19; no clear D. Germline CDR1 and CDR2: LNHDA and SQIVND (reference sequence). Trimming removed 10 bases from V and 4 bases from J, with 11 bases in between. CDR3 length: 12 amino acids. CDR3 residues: CATREVNQPQHF. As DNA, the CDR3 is TGTGCCACTCGGGAGGTAAATCAGCCCCAGCATTTT.

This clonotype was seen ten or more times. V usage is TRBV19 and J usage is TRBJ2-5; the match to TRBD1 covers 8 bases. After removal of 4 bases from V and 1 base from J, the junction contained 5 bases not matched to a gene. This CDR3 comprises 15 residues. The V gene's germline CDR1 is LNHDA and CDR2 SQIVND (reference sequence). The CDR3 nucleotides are TGTGCCAGTAGTACCCTGACAGGGGTCCAAGAGACCCAGTACTTC. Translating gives CASSTLTGVQETQYF.

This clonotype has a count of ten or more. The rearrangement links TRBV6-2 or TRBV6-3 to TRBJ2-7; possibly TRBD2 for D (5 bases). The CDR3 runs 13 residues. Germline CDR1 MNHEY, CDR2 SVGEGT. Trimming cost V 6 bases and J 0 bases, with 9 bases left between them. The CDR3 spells CASRDTSSYEQYF. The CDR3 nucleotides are TGTGCCAGCAGAGATACTAGCTCCTACGAGCAGTACTTC.

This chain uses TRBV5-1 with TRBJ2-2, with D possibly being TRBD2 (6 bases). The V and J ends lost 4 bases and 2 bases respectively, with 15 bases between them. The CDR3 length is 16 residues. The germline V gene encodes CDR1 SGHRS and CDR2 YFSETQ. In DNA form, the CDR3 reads TGCGCCAGCAGCCCGGGGACTTACCAAAACACCGGGGAGCTGTTTTTT. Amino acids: CASSPGTYQNTGELFF.

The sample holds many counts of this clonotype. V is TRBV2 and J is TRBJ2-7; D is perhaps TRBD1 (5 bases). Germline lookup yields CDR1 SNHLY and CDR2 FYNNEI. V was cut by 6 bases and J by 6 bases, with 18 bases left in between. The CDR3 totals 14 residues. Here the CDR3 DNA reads TGTGCCAGCAGCAAAGGCAGGGATGGGGCCGAGCAGTACTTC. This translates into CASSKGRDGAEQYF.

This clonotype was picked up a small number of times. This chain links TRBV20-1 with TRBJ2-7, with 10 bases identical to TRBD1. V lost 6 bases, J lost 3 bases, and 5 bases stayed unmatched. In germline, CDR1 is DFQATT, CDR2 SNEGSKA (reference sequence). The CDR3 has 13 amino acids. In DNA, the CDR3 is TGCAGTGCCGGGACAGGGGTGATCTACGAGCAGTACTTC. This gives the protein CSAGTGVIYEQYF.

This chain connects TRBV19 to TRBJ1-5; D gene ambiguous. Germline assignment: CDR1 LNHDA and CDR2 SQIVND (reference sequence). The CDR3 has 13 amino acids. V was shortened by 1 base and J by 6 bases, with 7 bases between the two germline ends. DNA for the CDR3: TGTGCCAGTAGTATAGGTGACCTTCAGCCCCAGCATTTT. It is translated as CASSIGDLQPQHF.

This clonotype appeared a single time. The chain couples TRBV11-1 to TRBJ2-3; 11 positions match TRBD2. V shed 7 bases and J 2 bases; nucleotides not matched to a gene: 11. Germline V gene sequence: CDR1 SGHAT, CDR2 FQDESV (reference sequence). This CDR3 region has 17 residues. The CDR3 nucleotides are TGTGCCAGCACCCCCCGGCTAGCGGGAGGCCTCACAGATACGCAGTATTTT. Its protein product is CASTPRLAGGLTDTQYF.

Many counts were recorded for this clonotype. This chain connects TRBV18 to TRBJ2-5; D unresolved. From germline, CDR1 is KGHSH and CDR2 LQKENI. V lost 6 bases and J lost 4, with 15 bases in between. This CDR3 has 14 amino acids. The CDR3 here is CASSPTTGGETQYF. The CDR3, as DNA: TGTGCCAGCTCTCCTACCACTGGCGGAGAGACCCAGTACTTC.

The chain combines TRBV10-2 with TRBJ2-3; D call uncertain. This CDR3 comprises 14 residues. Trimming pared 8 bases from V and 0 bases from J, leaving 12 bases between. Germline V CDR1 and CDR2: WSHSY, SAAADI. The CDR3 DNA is TGCGCCAGCCGGGCAGATCCTAGCACAGATACGCAGTATTTT. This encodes CASRADPSTDTQYF.

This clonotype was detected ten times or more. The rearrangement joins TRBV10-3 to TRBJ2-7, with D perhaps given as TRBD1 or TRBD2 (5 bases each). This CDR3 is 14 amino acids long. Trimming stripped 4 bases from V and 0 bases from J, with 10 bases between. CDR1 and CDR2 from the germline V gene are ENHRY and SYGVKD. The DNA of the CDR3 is TGTGCCATCAGTGGTTGGGGGTCCTCCTACGAGCAGTACTTC. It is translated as CAISGWGSSYEQYF.

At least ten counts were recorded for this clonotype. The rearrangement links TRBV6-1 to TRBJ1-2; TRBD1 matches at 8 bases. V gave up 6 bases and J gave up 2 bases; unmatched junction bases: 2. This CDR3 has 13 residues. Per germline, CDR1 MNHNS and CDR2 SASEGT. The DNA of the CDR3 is TGTGCCAGCAGCGCAGGGGGCAACTATGGCTACACCTTC. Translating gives CASSAGGNYGYTF.

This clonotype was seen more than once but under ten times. Here the CDR3 DNA reads TGTGCCAGCAGCTTATCGAGGGTCTTGGGCGAGCAGTACTTC. It encodes CASSLSRVLGEQYF. V and J are TRBV7-2 and TRBJ2-7; tentative D call: TRBD2 (5 bases). This CDR3 contains 14 residues. Germline V CDR1 and CDR2: SGHTA, FQGNSA. Trimming cost V 2 bases and J 6 bases, with 14 bases left between them.

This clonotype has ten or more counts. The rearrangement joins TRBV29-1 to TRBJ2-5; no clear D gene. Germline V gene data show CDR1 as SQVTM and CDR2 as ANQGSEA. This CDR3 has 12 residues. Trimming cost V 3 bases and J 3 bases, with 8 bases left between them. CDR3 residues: CSVDRVKETQYF. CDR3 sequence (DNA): TGCAGCGTTGATAGGGTAAAAGAGACCCAGTACTTC.

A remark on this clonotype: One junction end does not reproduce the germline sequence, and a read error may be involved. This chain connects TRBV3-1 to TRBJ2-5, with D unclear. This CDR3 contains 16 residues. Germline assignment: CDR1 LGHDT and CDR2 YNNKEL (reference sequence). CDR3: CASSQDPRAAGVPQHF. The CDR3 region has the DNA TGTGCCAGCAGCCAAGACCCCCGGGCCGCTGGGGTGCCCCAGCACTTC.

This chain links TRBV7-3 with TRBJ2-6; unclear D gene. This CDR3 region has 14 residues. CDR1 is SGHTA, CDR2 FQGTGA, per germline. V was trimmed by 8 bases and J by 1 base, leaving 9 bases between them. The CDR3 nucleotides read TGTGCCAGCGGGGTGGGATCTGGGGCCAACGTCCTGACTTTC. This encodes CASGVGSGANVLTF.

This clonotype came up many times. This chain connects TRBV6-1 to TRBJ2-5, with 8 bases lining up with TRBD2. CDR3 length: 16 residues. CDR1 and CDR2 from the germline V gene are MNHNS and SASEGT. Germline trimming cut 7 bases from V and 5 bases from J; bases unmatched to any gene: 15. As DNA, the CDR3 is TGTGCCAGCATCCACCTCCCAGCGGGAGATCGGGAGACCCAGTACTTC. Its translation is CASIHLPAGDRETQYF.

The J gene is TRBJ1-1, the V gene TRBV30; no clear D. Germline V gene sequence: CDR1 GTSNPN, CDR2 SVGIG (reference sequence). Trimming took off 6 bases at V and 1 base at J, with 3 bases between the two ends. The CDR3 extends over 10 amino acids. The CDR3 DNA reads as TGTGCCTGCTGGAACACTGAAGCTTTCTTT. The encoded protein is CACWNTEAFF.

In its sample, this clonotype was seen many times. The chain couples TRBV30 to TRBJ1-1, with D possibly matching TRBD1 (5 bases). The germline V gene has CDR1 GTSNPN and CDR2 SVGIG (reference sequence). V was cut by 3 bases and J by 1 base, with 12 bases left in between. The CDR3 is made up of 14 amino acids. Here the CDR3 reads CAWRERGRNTEAFF. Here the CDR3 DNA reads TGTGCCTGGAGGGAAAGGGGTCGGAACACTGAAGCTTTCTTT.

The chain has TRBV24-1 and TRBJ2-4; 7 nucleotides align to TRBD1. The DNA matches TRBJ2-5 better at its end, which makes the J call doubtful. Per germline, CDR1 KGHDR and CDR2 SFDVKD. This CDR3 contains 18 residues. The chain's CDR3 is CATGTVGQDTHPGETQYF. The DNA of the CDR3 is TGTGCCACCGGGACGGTTGGACAGGACACCCACCCGGGAGAGACCCAGTACTTC.